A selection of T cell receptor beta chains follows, all from one sample in a study of T cells in Graves' hyperthyroidism and ophthalmopathy. TCRdb itself ran the multiplex PCR reads through MiXCR, one entry per CDR3 protein. Here the sample spans 300,000 to 350,000 distinct CDR3 sequences, over 15% being singletons. The sequencing sample was made of blood. These receptors all stem from a man between 25 and 39 years old with Graves' hyperthyroidism. CDR3s leave out the opening cysteine and the closing phenylalanine or tryptophan. Fields, in order: V gene, J gene, CDR3 protein.

>TRBV7-9|TRBJ2-7
ASSLAGQGAYEQY
>TRBV6-1|TRBJ1-1
ASSLTGVRAESPEAF
>TRBV9|TRBJ2-3
ASKPYLNTDTQY
>TRBV10-3|TRBJ2-5
AISESIGVVGQETQY
>TRBV7-3|TRBJ1-1
ASSPSGTTEAF
>TRBV5-8|TRBJ2-7
ASSLGGSPSYEQY
>TRBV20-1|TRBJ2-7
SASERASSYEQY
>TRBV20-1|TRBJ1-5
SASTADQPQH
>TRBV5-1|TRBJ1-2
ASSYGQEGTGRYGYT
>TRBV5-6|TRBJ1-2
ASSRGTVYGYT
>TRBV27|TRBJ1-2
ASSLVPGTDYGYT
>TRBV30|TRBJ2-1
VLGRWRQDNEQF
>TRBV7-3|TRBJ2-2
ASSSRGLAGTNTGELF
>TRBV7-2|TRBJ2-7
ASSFKREATYEQY
>TRBV12-3/TRBV12-4|TRBJ2-1
ASEGLAGEGNEQF
>TRBV5-1|TRBJ1-1
ASRAGQGRGQGGTEAF
>TRBV28|TRBJ2-7
ASSPPWGADEQY
>TRBV4-1|TRBJ2-5
ASSQDPAEGSIRETQY